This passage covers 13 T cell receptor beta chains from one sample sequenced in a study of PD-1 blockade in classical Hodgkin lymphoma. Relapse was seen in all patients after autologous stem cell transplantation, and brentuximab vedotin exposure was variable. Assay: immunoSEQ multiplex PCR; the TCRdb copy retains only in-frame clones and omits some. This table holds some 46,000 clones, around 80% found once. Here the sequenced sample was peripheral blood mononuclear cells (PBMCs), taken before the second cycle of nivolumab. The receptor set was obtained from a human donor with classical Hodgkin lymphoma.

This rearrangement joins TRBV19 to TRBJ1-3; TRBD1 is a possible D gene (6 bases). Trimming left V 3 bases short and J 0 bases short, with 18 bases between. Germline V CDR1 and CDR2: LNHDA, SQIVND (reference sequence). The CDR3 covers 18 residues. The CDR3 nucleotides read TGTGCCAGTAGTATTCGGGGGGCTGATAGAATCTCTGGAAACACCATATATTTT. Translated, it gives CASSIRGADRISGNTIYF.

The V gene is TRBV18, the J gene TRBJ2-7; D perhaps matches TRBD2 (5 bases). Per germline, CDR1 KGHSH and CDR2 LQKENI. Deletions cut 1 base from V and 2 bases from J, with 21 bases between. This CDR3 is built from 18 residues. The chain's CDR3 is CASSPRGGPEDRPYEQYF. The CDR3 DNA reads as TGTGCCAGCTCACCACGAGGTGGACCGGAGGATCGCCCCTACGAGCAGTACTTC.

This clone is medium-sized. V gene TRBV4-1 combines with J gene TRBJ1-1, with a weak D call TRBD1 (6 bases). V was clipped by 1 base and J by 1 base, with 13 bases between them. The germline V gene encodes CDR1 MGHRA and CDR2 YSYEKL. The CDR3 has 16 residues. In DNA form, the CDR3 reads TGCGCCAGCAGCCAAGGGCAGGGGCTACAGAACACTGAAGCTTTCTTT. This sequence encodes CASSQGQGLQNTEAFF.

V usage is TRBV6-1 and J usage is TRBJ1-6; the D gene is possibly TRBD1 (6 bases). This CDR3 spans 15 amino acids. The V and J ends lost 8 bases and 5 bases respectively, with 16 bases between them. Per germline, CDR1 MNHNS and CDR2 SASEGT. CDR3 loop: CASQGQPYHNSPLHF. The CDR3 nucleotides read TGTGCCAGCCAAGGACAGCCCTACCATAATTCACCCCTCCACTTT.

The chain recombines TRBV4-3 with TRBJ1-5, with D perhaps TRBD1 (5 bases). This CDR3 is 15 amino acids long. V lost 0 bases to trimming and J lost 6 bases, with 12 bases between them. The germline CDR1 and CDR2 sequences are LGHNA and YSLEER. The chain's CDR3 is CASSQEWGESQPQHF. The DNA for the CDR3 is TGCGCCAGCAGCCAAGAATGGGGGGAGAGTCAGCCCCAGCATTTT.

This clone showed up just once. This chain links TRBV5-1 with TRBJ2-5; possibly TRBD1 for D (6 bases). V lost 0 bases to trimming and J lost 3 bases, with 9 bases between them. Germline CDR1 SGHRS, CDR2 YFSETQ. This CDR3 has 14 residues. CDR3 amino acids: CASSLVGAEETQYF. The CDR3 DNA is TGCGCCAGCAGCTTGGTGGGGGCCGAAGAGACCCAGTACTTC.

This CDR3 reads CAWSGGGGVAGELFF. In DNA form, the CDR3 reads TGTGCCTGGAGTGGGGGGGGCGGGGTGGCCGGGGAGCTGTTTTTT. V gene TRBV30 combines with J gene TRBJ2-2; maybe TRBD2 (7 bases). V lost 1 base to trimming and J lost 6 bases, with 15 bases between them. This CDR3 has 15 residues. Germline V gene lookup returns CDR1 GTSNPN and CDR2 SVGIG (reference sequence). The full variable domain, in which reference TRBV30 and TRBJ2-2 provide the parts outside the CDR3, is SQTIHQWPATLVQPVGSPLSLECTVEGTSNPNLYWYRQAAGRGLQLLFYSVGIGQISSEVPQNLSASRPQDRQFILSSKKLLLSDSGFYLCAWSGGGGVAGELFFGEGSRLTVL.

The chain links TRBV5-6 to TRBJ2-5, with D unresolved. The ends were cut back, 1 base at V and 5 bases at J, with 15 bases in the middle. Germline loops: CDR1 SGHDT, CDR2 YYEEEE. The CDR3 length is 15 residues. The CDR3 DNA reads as TGTGCCAGCAGCTTGTCCTTGAGCGCTTGGGAGACCCAGTACTTC. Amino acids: CASSLSLSAWETQYF.

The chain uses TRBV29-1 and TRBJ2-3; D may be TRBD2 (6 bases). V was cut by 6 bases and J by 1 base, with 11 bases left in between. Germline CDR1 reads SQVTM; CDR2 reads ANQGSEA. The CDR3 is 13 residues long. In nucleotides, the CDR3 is TGCAGCGTCAAACTAGCTGGCACAGATACGCAGTATTTT. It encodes CSVKLAGTDTQYF.

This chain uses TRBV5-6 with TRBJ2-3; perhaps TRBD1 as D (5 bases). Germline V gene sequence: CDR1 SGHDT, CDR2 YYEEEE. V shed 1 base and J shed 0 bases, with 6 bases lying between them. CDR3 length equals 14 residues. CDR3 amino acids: CASSLRGSTDTQYF. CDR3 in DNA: TGTGCCAGCAGCTTGAGGGGTAGCACAGATACGCAGTATTTT.

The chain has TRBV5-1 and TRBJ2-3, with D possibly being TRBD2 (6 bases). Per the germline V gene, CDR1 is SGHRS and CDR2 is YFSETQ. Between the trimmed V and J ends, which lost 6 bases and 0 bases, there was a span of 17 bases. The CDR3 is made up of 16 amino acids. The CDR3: CASKAGRASSTDTQYF. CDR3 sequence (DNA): TGCGCCAGCAAGGCGGGGCGTGCTTCTAGCACAGATACGCAGTATTTT. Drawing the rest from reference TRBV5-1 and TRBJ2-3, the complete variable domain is KAGVTQTPRYLIKTRGQQVTLSCSPISGHRSVSWYQQTPGQGLQFLFEYFSETQRNKGNFPGRFSGRQFSNSRSEMNVSTLELGDSALYLCASKAGRASSTDTQYFGPGTRLTVL.

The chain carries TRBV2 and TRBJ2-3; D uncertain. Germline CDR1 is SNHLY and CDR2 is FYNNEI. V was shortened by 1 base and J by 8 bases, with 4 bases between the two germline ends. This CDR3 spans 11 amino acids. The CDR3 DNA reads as TGTGCCAGCAGTGAAGAGATTACGCAGTATTTT. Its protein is CASSEEITQYF.

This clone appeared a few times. The CDR3 loop is CASSPTGLQETQYF. In DNA, the CDR3 is TGTGCCAGCAGCCCGACAGGGCTCCAAGAGACCCAGTACTTC. This chain joins TRBV7-3 and TRBJ2-5; 7 nucleotides agree with TRBD1. The germline gives CDR1 SGHTA, CDR2 FQGTGA. The CDR3 covers 14 residues. V gave up 5 bases and J gave up 1 base; unmatched junction bases: 4.